What follows are 13 T cell receptor beta chains derived from one specimen sequenced in a study of shared clonotypes between healthy human individuals. Produced via immunoSEQ multiplex PCR; TCRdb's table is partial and in-frame only. The table includes roughly 2.1 million clones, 93% detected once. Naive CD8 cells comprised CD45RO-negative, CCR7-positively selected cells, excluding terminally differentiated effector memory CD45RA+ cells. Sequencing was carried out using naive CD8+ T cells from PBMCs. These receptor sequences come from a man between 18 and 29 years old in good health. Some clones in this sample may be carry-over from other donors' samples.

This chain links TRBV15 with TRBJ2-5; D not resolved. Trimming cost V 1 base and J 2 bases, with 2 bases left between them. The CDR3 is 12 residues long. Germline CDR1 and CDR2: LNHNV and YYDKDF (reference sequence). In DNA form, the CDR3 reads TGTGCCACCAGCAGAGTTCAAGAGACCCAGTACTTC. It specifies CATSRVQETQYF.

For this clone: The same CDR3 arises from other DNA sequences in this sample as well. The chain employs TRBV5-6 and TRBJ2-1; TRBD2 agrees at 10 bases. The germline V gene encodes CDR1 SGHDT and CDR2 YYEEEE. This CDR3 contains 16 residues. The J segment lost 0 bases and the V segment lost 0 bases, leaving 0 bases of the junction unmatched. CDR3 nucleotide sequence: TGTGCCAGCAGCTTGGCTAGCGGGAGCTCCTACAATGAGCAGTTCTTC. Its translation is CASSLASGSSYNEQFF.

This chain links TRBV10-3 with TRBJ1-1; D gene uncertain. Trimming cost V 6 bases and J 0 bases, with 14 bases left between them. Per germline, CDR1 ENHRY and CDR2 SYGVKD. The length of the CDR3 is 15 residues. The CDR3 protein is CAIRAEALMNTEAFF. The CDR3 nucleotides read TGTGCCATCAGGGCGGAGGCCCTCATGAACACTGAAGCTTTCTTT.

This chain connects TRBV6-5 to TRBJ2-2; D is perhaps TRBD1 (5 bases). This CDR3 has 14 amino acids. Germline CDR1 is MNHEY and CDR2 is SVGAGI. Trimming shortened V by 3 bases and J by 7 bases, and 12 bases separated the two germline ends. DNA of the CDR3: TGTGCCAGCAGTTATGGGGCGCAGGTCGGGGAGCTGTTTTTT. Translation: CASSYGAQVGELFF.

This chain uses TRBV5-4 with TRBJ2-3; 7 bases align to TRBD2. This CDR3 is built from 16 residues. Per germline, CDR1 SGHNT and CDR2 YYREEE (reference sequence). V shed 0 bases and J 4 bases; nucleotides not matched to a gene: 8. The CDR3 DNA reads TGTGCCAGCAGCTTGGTGACTAGCTCTGTCGCAGATACGCAGTATTTT. Protein product: CASSLVTSSVADTQYF.

J is TRBJ2-7 and V is TRBV5-1; TRBD1 aligns across 9 bases. The CDR3 loop spans 17 amino acids. Germline CDR1 is SGHRS and CDR2 is YFSETQ. V dropped 0 bases and J dropped 1; count of bases not matched to a gene: 8. The CDR3 sequence is CASSLEGQGLKSYEQYF. The CDR3, as DNA: TGCGCCAGCAGCTTGGAAGGACAGGGGCTTAAGTCCTACGAGCAGTACTTC.

The chain has TRBV7-2 and TRBJ2-7, with 9 nucleotides matching TRBD1. Trimming took 4 bases from V and 6 from J; bases not matched to a gene: 13. This CDR3 comprises 16 residues. Germline CDR1 SGHTA, CDR2 FQGNSA. The CDR3: CASSSYPGTGYIEQYF. The CDR3 bases are TGTGCCAGCAGCTCATACCCCGGGACAGGGTATATCGAGCAGTACTTC.

The gene calls are TRBV5-1 and TRBJ2-5, with 9 positions matching TRBD2. Germline loops: CDR1 SGHRS, CDR2 YFSETQ. The CDR3 length is 15 residues. V shed 0 bases, J shed 4 bases, and the junction held 4 bases outside the gene matches. The chain's CDR3 is CASSLVREGGETQYF. The DNA for the CDR3 is TGCGCCAGCAGCTTGGTGCGGGAGGGGGGAGAGACCCAGTACTTC.

This sequence joins TRBV11-2 and TRBJ2-5, with D perhaps given as TRBD1 or TRBD2 (5 bases each). The CDR3 has 13 residues. Trimming shortened V by 10 bases and J by 5 bases, and 17 bases separated the two germline ends. Germline CDR1 is SGHAT and CDR2 is FQNNGV. CDR3 in amino acids: CATTFSGGETQYF. As DNA, the CDR3 is TGTGCCACCACTTTTTCTGGGGGTGAGACCCAGTACTTC.

J is TRBJ2-1 and V is TRBV18; weak D call: TRBD1 (6 bases). Germline-derived CDR1 and CDR2 are KGHSH and LQKENI. The CDR3 is 15 residues long. Trimming shortened V by 4 bases and J by 7 bases, and 17 bases separated the two germline ends. CDR3 sequence: CASSLTGKTGNEQFF. CDR3 DNA: TGTGCCAGCTCACTAACAGGGAAGACGGGTAATGAGCAGTTCTTC.

The chain employs TRBV6-1 and TRBJ2-7; D is undetermined. This CDR3 is 13 amino acids long. V lost 3 bases, J lost 5 bases, and 11 bases lay in between. Germline values: CDR1 MNHNS, CDR2 SASEGT. CDR3 residues: CASSEFHPHEQYF. Here the CDR3 DNA reads TGTGCCAGCAGTGAGTTTCACCCTCACGAGCAGTACTTC.

The rearrangement links TRBV28 to TRBJ2-2; a weak D match, TRBD1 (6 bases). The ends were cut back, 5 bases at V and 0 bases at J, with 13 bases in the middle. Germline-derived CDR1 and CDR2 are MDHEN and SYDVKM. This CDR3 is built from 16 residues. The CDR3 is CASSQRDITNTGELFF. In DNA, the CDR3 is TGTGCCAGCAGTCAGAGGGACATAACGAACACCGGGGAGCTGTTTTTT.

The rearrangement uses TRBV11-2 and TRBJ1-1; 9 bases fit TRBD1. Germline CDR1 SGHAT, CDR2 FQNNGV. The CDR3 totals 16 residues. V was pared by 2 bases and J by 3 bases, with 7 bases of the junction left unmatched. In DNA, the CDR3 is TGTGCCAGCAGCTTATGGGGAAACAGGGGGCACACTGAAGCTTTCTTT. Its translation is CASSLWGNRGHTEAFF.